Listed below are T cell receptor beta chains from one sample, sequenced in a study of T-cell memory formation after mild COVID-19. TCRdb used MiXCR to reprocess the 5' RACE reads, holding one entry per CDR3 protein. In the table there are roughly 620,000 distinct CDR3 sequences, roughly 17% of which are singletons. The sample comprised PBMCs or a T cell subset sorted from them (not recorded which). The receptor source for this set is an adult woman who had mild COVID-19 (a few samples of this study predate the infection). Cell type and time point are not known. CDR3s include the opening cysteine and the closing phenylalanine or tryptophan. D genes are given only for firm matches. Not every row has a clone size; where given, it reads once, few, many or a size class.

d_call: NA; j_call: TRBJ2-7; v_call: TRBV6-6; clone_size: NA; cdr3_aa: CASSYSRAYEQYF; cdr3_nt: TGTGCCAGCAGTTACTCTCGGGCCTACGAGCAGTACTTC
d_call: TRBD1; j_call: TRBJ2-2; v_call: TRBV29-1; clone_size: NA; cdr3_aa: CSVEGQGKPGELFF; cdr3_nt: TGCAGCGTTGAAGGACAGGGGAAGCCCGGGGAGCTGTTTTTT
d_call: NA; j_call: TRBJ2-1; v_call: TRBV6-2/TRBV6-3; clone_size: NA; cdr3_aa: CASSQDSPYNEQFF; cdr3_nt: TGTGCCAGCAGCCAAGACTCCCCCTACAATGAGCAGTTCTTC
d_call: TRBD1; j_call: TRBJ1-2; v_call: TRBV6-5; clone_size: NA; cdr3_aa: CASRRTGPFNYGYTF; cdr3_nt: TGTGCCAGCAGGAGGACAGGGCCATTTAACTATGGCTACACCTTC
d_call: TRBD1; j_call: TRBJ2-2; v_call: TRBV28; clone_size: NA; cdr3_aa: CASRGTANTGELFF; cdr3_nt: TGTGCCAGCAGGGGGACAGCGAACACCGGGGAGCTGTTTTTT
d_call: NA; j_call: TRBJ1-1; v_call: TRBV30; clone_size: few; cdr3_aa: CAWSEIGNTEAFF; cdr3_nt: TGTGCCTGGAGTGAGATAGGAAACACTGAAGCTTTCTTT
d_call: NA; j_call: TRBJ2-1; v_call: TRBV18; clone_size: NA; cdr3_aa: CASSVYTDYNEQFF; cdr3_nt: TGTGCCAGCTCAGTCTATACTGACTACAATGAGCAGTTCTTC
d_call: TRBD1; j_call: TRBJ2-7; v_call: TRBV4-2; clone_size: NA; cdr3_aa: CASSQEWAGGVYEQYF; cdr3_nt: TGTGCCAGCAGCCAAGAATGGGCAGGGGGCGTCTACGAGCAGTACTTC
d_call: NA; j_call: TRBJ2-7; v_call: TRBV19; clone_size: few; cdr3_aa: CASSLARGRYEQYF; cdr3_nt: TGTGCCAGTAGTCTGGCTCGGGGTCGCTACGAGCAGTACTTC
d_call: NA; j_call: TRBJ2-4; v_call: TRBV7-2; clone_size: few; cdr3_aa: CASSSRRRLAKNIQYF; cdr3_nt: TGTGCCAGCAGCTCCCGACGGAGATTAGCCAAAAACATTCAGTACTTC
d_call: NA; j_call: TRBJ1-4; v_call: TRBV27; clone_size: NA; cdr3_aa: CASSPIGGAKLFF; cdr3_nt: TGTGCCAGCAGTCCGATCGGGGGGGCAAAACTGTTTTTT
d_call: NA; j_call: TRBJ1-2; v_call: TRBV5-6; clone_size: NA; cdr3_aa: CASSLWTPEKGYTF; cdr3_nt: TGTGCCAGCAGCTTGTGGACCCCGGAAAAAGGCTACACCTTC
d_call: NA; j_call: TRBJ2-5; v_call: TRBV24-1; clone_size: few; cdr3_aa: CATASREALGETQYF; cdr3_nt: TGTGCCACCGCCTCGAGGGAGGCCCTGGGAGAGACCCAGTACTTC
d_call: NA; j_call: TRBJ2-6; v_call: TRBV20-1; clone_size: once; cdr3_aa: CSASESGANVLTF; cdr3_nt: TGCAGTGCTTCCGAATCTGGGGCCAACGTCCTGACTTTC
d_call: NA; j_call: TRBJ1-1; v_call: TRBV6-2/TRBV6-3; clone_size: few; cdr3_aa: CASNRMNTEAFF; cdr3_nt: TGTGCCAGCAACAGGATGAACACTGAAGCTTTCTTT
d_call: NA; j_call: TRBJ2-5; v_call: TRBV18; clone_size: NA; cdr3_aa: CASSPPMGLQETQYF; cdr3_nt: TGTGCCAGCTCACCACCGATGGGGCTCCAAGAGACCCAGTACTTC
d_call: TRBD1; j_call: TRBJ2-3; v_call: TRBV18; clone_size: once; cdr3_aa: CASSQTGVADTQYF; cdr3_nt: TGTGCCAGCTCACAGACAGGGGTCGCAGATACGCAGTATTTT
d_call: NA; j_call: TRBJ2-2; v_call: TRBV20-1; clone_size: many; cdr3_aa: CSARVTVSGELFF; cdr3_nt: TGCAGTGCTAGAGTTACGGTCAGCGGGGAGCTGTTTTTT
d_call: TRBD1; j_call: TRBJ2-2; v_call: TRBV5-5; clone_size: few; cdr3_aa: CASRWTGGNTGELFF; cdr3_nt: TGTGCCAGCAGATGGACAGGGGGGAACACCGGGGAGCTGTTTTTT
d_call: TRBD1; j_call: TRBJ1-2; v_call: TRBV5-1; clone_size: few; cdr3_aa: CASSLSQGAYGYTF; cdr3_nt: TGCGCCAGCAGCTTGTCCCAGGGGGCTTATGGCTACACCTTC
d_call: NA; j_call: TRBJ2-5; v_call: TRBV2; clone_size: NA; cdr3_aa: CARREKETQYF; cdr3_nt: TGTGCCAGACGGGAGAAGGAGACCCAGTACTTC
d_call: TRBD2; j_call: TRBJ2-1; v_call: TRBV7-2; clone_size: few; cdr3_aa: CASSSGLAGGPMNEQFF; cdr3_nt: TGTGCCAGCAGCTCGGGACTAGCGGGAGGGCCGATGAATGAGCAGTTCTTC
d_call: NA; j_call: TRBJ1-5; v_call: TRBV15; clone_size: once; cdr3_aa: CATSRDGQSSNQPQHF; cdr3_nt: TGTGCCACCAGCAGAGATGGTCAATCTAGCAATCAGCCCCAGCATTTT
d_call: TRBD2; j_call: TRBJ2-4; v_call: TRBV12-3/TRBV12-4; clone_size: few; cdr3_aa: CASSRGPGGDIQYF; cdr3_nt: TGTGCCAGCAGTAGAGGCCCGGGAGGGGACATTCAGTACTTC
d_call: TRBD1; j_call: TRBJ2-7; v_call: TRBV28; clone_size: NA; cdr3_aa: CATGGNWYEQYF; cdr3_nt: TGTGCCACAGGGGGTAATTGGTACGAGCAGTACTTC
d_call: TRBD2; j_call: TRBJ2-5; v_call: TRBV12-3/TRBV12-4; clone_size: NA; cdr3_aa: CASSPGGGARGEETQYF; cdr3_nt: TGTGCCAGCAGTCCTGGCGGGGGGGCCCGGGGCGAAGAGACCCAGTACTTC
d_call: NA; j_call: TRBJ1-6; v_call: TRBV20-1; clone_size: few; cdr3_aa: CSARTRAAHNSPLHF; cdr3_nt: TGCAGTGCTAGAACGAGGGCGGCTCATAATTCACCCCTCCACTTT
d_call: NA; j_call: TRBJ2-5; v_call: TRBV3-1; clone_size: NA; cdr3_aa: CASSQDMTTGTQYF; cdr3_nt: TGTGCCAGCAGCCAAGATATGACTACTGGGACCCAGTACTTC
d_call: NA; j_call: TRBJ2-1; v_call: TRBV4-3; clone_size: few; cdr3_aa: CASSQDDGRSYNEQFF; cdr3_nt: TGCGCCAGCAGCCAAGATGACGGACGATCCTACAATGAGCAGTTCTTC
d_call: TRBD1; j_call: TRBJ1-2; v_call: TRBV24-1; clone_size: few; cdr3_aa: CATSDRGTGLIGGYTF; cdr3_nt: TGTGCCACCAGTGACCGAGGGACAGGGCTTATAGGTGGCTACACCTTC
d_call: NA; j_call: TRBJ1-1; v_call: TRBV7-8; clone_size: NA; cdr3_aa: CASSPMGGIDTEAFF; cdr3_nt: TGTGCCAGCAGCCCCATGGGGGGAATTGACACTGAAGCTTTCTTT
d_call: NA; j_call: TRBJ2-1; v_call: TRBV5-1; clone_size: many; cdr3_aa: CASSLELARAHEQFF; cdr3_nt: TGCGCCAGCAGCTTGGAGCTAGCTCGGGCGCATGAGCAGTTCTTC
d_call: TRBD1; j_call: TRBJ1-1; v_call: TRBV25-1; clone_size: few; cdr3_aa: CASRGLGQVVTEAFF; cdr3_nt: TGTGCCAGCAGGGGCCTTGGACAGGTGGTCACTGAAGCTTTCTTT
d_call: NA; j_call: TRBJ1-1; v_call: TRBV12-3/TRBV12-4; clone_size: NA; cdr3_aa: CASRGDPGNTEAFF; cdr3_nt: TGTGCCAGCAGGGGGGACCCTGGGAACACTGAAGCTTTCTTT
d_call: NA; j_call: TRBJ2-7; v_call: TRBV7-6; clone_size: NA; cdr3_aa: CASSHGGTYEQYF; cdr3_nt: TGTGCCAGCAGTCACGGAGGGACCTACGAGCAGTACTTC
d_call: NA; j_call: TRBJ1-2; v_call: TRBV28; clone_size: NA; cdr3_aa: CASSQLQGYGYTF; cdr3_nt: TGTGCCAGCAGCCAACTACAGGGTTATGGCTACACCTTC
d_call: TRBD1; j_call: TRBJ2-7; v_call: TRBV12-3/TRBV12-4; clone_size: NA; cdr3_aa: CASSLGGTGFYEQYF; cdr3_nt: TGTGCCAGCAGTTTAGGAGGGACAGGGTTTTACGAGCAGTACTTC
d_call: NA; j_call: TRBJ2-1; v_call: TRBV3-1; clone_size: few; cdr3_aa: CASSQYYEVGNEQFF; cdr3_nt: TGTGCCAGCAGCCAGTATTACGAGGTGGGCAATGAGCAGTTCTTC
d_call: NA; j_call: TRBJ2-7; v_call: TRBV25-1; clone_size: NA; cdr3_aa: CASSETDRPYEQYF; cdr3_nt: TGTGCCAGCAGTGAGACCGACAGACCCTACGAGCAGTACTTC